A single sample is the source of the 16 T cell receptor beta chains below, sequenced in a study of cytomegalovirus exposure and HLA in healthy donors. Use of 60 Vbeta and 13 Jbeta primers characterized the PCR. The repertoire was sequenced with immunoSEQ multiplex PCR; TCRdb's copy has only in-frame clones and lacks some. The table has more than 85,000 clones, around 80% seen once. The sequenced sample consisted of PBMCs. All receptors come from a man in his thirties or forties in good health and CMV-seronegative.

The chain recombines TRBV6-5 with TRBJ2-7; D possibly corresponds to TRBD1 (5 bases). In germline, CDR1 is MNHEY, CDR2 SVGAGI. V was trimmed by 8 bases and J by 2 bases, leaving 16 bases between them. This CDR3 contains 14 residues. CDR3 sequence reads: CASVPFPGTYEQYF. The CDR3 nucleotides are TGTGCCAGCGTTCCTTTTCCAGGGACCTACGAGCAGTACTTC.

This clone was recorded only once. This sequence joins TRBV6-6 and TRBJ2-5; weak D call: TRBD1 (6 bases). V lost 6 bases, J lost 2 bases, and 10 bases lay in between. The germline CDR1 and CDR2 sequences are MNHNY and SVGAGI (reference sequence). This CDR3 region has 13 residues. CDR3 loop: CASRIQGQETQYF. The CDR3, as DNA: TGTGCCAGCAGGATTCAGGGGCAAGAGACCCAGTACTTC.

This clone was observed once. The chain carries TRBV5-5 and TRBJ2-7; TRBD1 aligns across 7 bases. The CDR3 consists of 15 residues. V shed 0 bases, J shed 9 bases, and the junction held 12 bases outside the gene matches. The germline V gene encodes CDR1 SGHKS and CDR2 YYEKEE (reference sequence). CDR3 protein: CASSLEVDRPLWQYF. The CDR3 DNA reads as TGTGCCAGCAGCTTGGAAGTGGACAGGCCCCTCTGGCAGTACTTC.

The genes are TRBV30 and TRBJ1-3; no clear D. V lost 5 bases to trimming and J lost 0 bases, with 11 bases between them. The CDR3 has 14 residues. Germline-derived CDR1 and CDR2 are GTSNPN and SVGIG (reference sequence). CDR3 bases: TGTGCCTGGGGAGGCCCAGGCTCTGGAAACACCATATATTTT. Translation: CAWGGPGSGNTIYF.

This clone appeared a few times. This chain connects TRBV29-1 to TRBJ1-5; a possible D gene is TRBD1 (6 bases). V was pared by 4 bases and J by 7 bases, with 14 bases between. The CDR3 extends over 13 amino acids. Looked up from germline, CDR1 is SQVTM and CDR2 is ANQGSEA. CDR3 region: CSVVLSGDQPQHF. CDR3 DNA sequence: TGCAGCGTTGTTTTATCAGGGGACCAGCCCCAGCATTTT.

The rearrangement joins TRBV5-1 to TRBJ2-7, with 8 positions matching TRBD1. The junction had 3 bases not matched to a gene; V was cut back by 2 bases and J by 2 bases. This CDR3 region has 14 residues. The germline CDR1 and CDR2 sequences are SGHRS and YFSETQ. CDR3 DNA sequence: TGCGCCAGCAGCTTCGGGACAGGTGCCTACGAGCAGTACTTC. Residues: CASSFGTGAYEQYF. Drawing the rest from reference TRBV5-1 and TRBJ2-7, the complete variable domain is KAGVTQTPRYLIKTRGQQVTLSCSPISGHRSVSWYQQTPGQGLQFLFEYFSETQRNKGNFPGRFSGRQFSNSRSEMNVSTLELGDSALYLCASSFGTGAYEQYFGPGTRLTVT.

This clone was detected only a few times. The chain carries TRBV5-1 and TRBJ2-2, with D unresolved. Trimming removed 0 bases at V and 1 base at J, with 4 bases between. This CDR3 is 14 amino acids long. Germline V gene sequence: CDR1 SGHRS, CDR2 YFSETQ. CDR3 in amino acids: CASSLAGNTGELFF. CDR3 bases: TGCGCCAGCAGCTTGGCCGGGAACACCGGGGAGCTGTTTTTT.

This chain uses TRBV5-1 with TRBJ1-6; the D is unclear. Trimming left V 0 bases short and J 8 bases short, with 6 bases between. The germline V gene encodes CDR1 SGHRS and CDR2 YFSETQ. This CDR3 contains 13 residues. CDR3 protein: CASSLGLDSPLHF. For the CDR3, the DNA is TGCGCCAGCAGCTTGGGACTGGATTCACCCCTCCACTTT.

The chain employs TRBV9 and TRBJ1-2; unclear D gene. Trimming removed 4 bases from V and 2 bases from J, with 24 bases in between. This CDR3 has 18 residues. The V gene's germline CDR1 is SGDLS and CDR2 YYNGEE. The CDR3 reads CASSPTAGWAGSNYGYTF. CDR3 bases: TGTGCCAGCAGCCCCACAGCGGGGTGGGCCGGGTCCAACTATGGCTACACCTTC.

This clone has just one count. The V and J genes are TRBV6-5 and TRBJ2-7; D is perhaps TRBD1 (6 bases). Germline V gene lookup returns CDR1 MNHEY and CDR2 SVGAGI. This CDR3 is 14 amino acids long. The V end lost 6 bases, the J end lost 6 bases, and 18 bases lay between the germline ends. CDR3 sequence (DNA): TGTGCCAGCAGCCCCAGGTACAGGGTCGCCGAGCAGTACTTC. Translating it yields CASSPRYRVAEQYF.

The J gene is TRBJ2-6, the V gene TRBV14; possibly TRBD1 for D (6 bases). V gave up 1 base and J gave up 8 bases, with 12 bases separating them. Germline V gene lookup returns CDR1 SGHDN and CDR2 FVKESK. The CDR3 spans 15 residues. The CDR3 here is CASSQGLRDTNVLTF. The CDR3 bases are TGTGCCAGCAGCCAAGGACTCAGGGACACCAACGTCCTGACTTTC.

The rearrangement joins TRBV19 to TRBJ2-7, with a possible D match to TRBD2 (6 bases). CDR1 is LNHDA, CDR2 SQIVND, per germline (reference sequence). Trimming stripped 9 bases from V and 0 bases from J, with 18 bases between. The CDR3 is 15 amino acids. The CDR3 reads CASGAGTYYSYEQYF. The DNA for the CDR3 is TGTGCCAGCGGTGCCGGGACTTACTACTCCTACGAGCAGTACTTC.

The chain links TRBV30 to TRBJ1-5; D unclear. Germline CDR1 reads GTSNPN; CDR2 reads SVGIG (reference sequence). This CDR3 contains 12 residues. V shed 3 bases and J shed 4 bases, with 7 bases lying between them. The CDR3 DNA reads TGTGCCTGGAGGACATTTAATCAGCCCCAGCATTTT. Encoded protein: CAWRTFNQPQHF.

This clone was seen only once. V and J are TRBV5-1 and TRBJ1-1; 7 bases match TRBD1. Germline trimming cut 6 bases from V and 0 bases from J; bases unmatched to any gene: 2. This CDR3 spans 13 amino acids. Per germline, CDR1 SGHRS and CDR2 YFSETQ. Written as DNA, the CDR3 is TGCGCCAGCACGGGACAGTTGAACACTGAAGCTTTCTTT. This codes for CASTGQLNTEAFF.

This clone appeared once. The chain carries TRBV2 and TRBJ1-2, with 11 bases lining up with TRBD1. With V trimmed by 2 bases and J by 7 bases, 9 bases remained unmatched. This CDR3 spans 16 amino acids. Germline CDR1 and CDR2: SNHLY and FYNNEI. The CDR3 protein is CASSERTGDRGSGYTF. The DNA for the CDR3 is TGTGCCAGCAGTGAACGGACAGGGGACAGGGGGAGTGGCTACACCTTC.

This sequence joins TRBV30 and TRBJ2-7; D is possibly TRBD1 (7 bases). V was clipped by 5 bases and J by 3 bases, with 11 bases between them. The CDR3 is made up of 12 amino acids. CDR1 is GTSNPN, CDR2 SVGIG, per germline (reference sequence). The CDR3, as DNA: TGTGCCTGGGGAGGGACAGTCTACGAGCAGTACTTC. It translates to CAWGGTVYEQYF.